The 24 T cell receptor beta chains listed next were all sequenced from one sample in a study of cytomegalovirus exposure and HLA in healthy donors. The study ran its PCR with 60 Vbeta and 13 Jbeta primers. The data were produced by immunoSEQ multiplex PCR, yet TCRdb's version contains in-frame clones alone and is incomplete. The sample has roughly 200,000 clones; 79% are singletons. Specimen: PBMCs. Receptor source: a woman aged 25 to 39 in good health and CMV-seropositive.

This clone was counted a single time. The genes are TRBV30 and TRBJ1-1; unclear D gene. The CDR3 spans 13 residues. Deletions cut 5 bases from V and 2 bases from J, with 12 bases between. The germline V gene encodes CDR1 GTSNPN and CDR2 SVGIG (reference sequence). The CDR3 nucleotides are TGTGCCTGGTCTCAGGTATATAACACTGAAGCTTTCTTT. Translation gives CAWSQVYNTEAFF. Looking up the rest from reference TRBV30 and TRBJ1-1 gives the full variable domain: SQTIHQWPATLVQPVGSPLSLECTVEGTSNPNLYWYRQAAGRGLQLLFYSVGIGQISSEVPQNLSASRPQDRQFILSSKKLLLSDSGFYLCAWSQVYNTEAFFGQGTRLTVV.

The V gene is TRBV2, the J gene TRBJ2-7; TRBD1 agrees at 10 bases. The ends lost 7 bases at V and 5 bases at J; junction bases unmatched: 2. Looked up from germline, CDR1 is SNHLY and CDR2 is FYNNEI. The CDR3 is 12 residues long. The CDR3 DNA reads as TGTGCCAGCACTGGACAGGGGGACGAGCAGTACTTC. Amino acid sequence: CASTGQGDEQYF. The full variable domain, rest sourced from reference TRBV2 and TRBJ2-7, is EPEVTQTPSHQVTQMGQEVILRCVPISNHLYFYWYRQILGQKVEFLVSFYNNEISEKSEIFDDQFSVERPDGSNFTLKIRSTKLEDSAMYFCASTGQGDEQYFGPGTRLTVT.

A few counts support this clone. The CDR3 loop is CASSPGPGDSNYGYTF. The CDR3 DNA is TGCGCCAGCAGCCCGGGTCCAGGGGACAGTAACTATGGCTACACCTTC. This chain connects TRBV4-3 to TRBJ1-2, with TRBD1 matching 7 bases. V lost 4 bases to trimming and J lost 1 base; unmatched junction nucleotides: 9. This CDR3 region has 16 residues. Germline values: CDR1 LGHNA, CDR2 YSLEER.

This chain joins TRBV5-1 and TRBJ2-3; TRBD2 matches at 9 bases. From germline, CDR1 is SGHRS and CDR2 YFSETQ. Trimming at V came to 4 bases and at J to 0 bases, leaving 15 bases not matched to a gene. This CDR3 is built from 19 residues. The CDR3 reads CASSRGLAGKVKSTDTQYF. In DNA form, the CDR3 reads TGCGCCAGCAGCCGAGGCCTAGCGGGAAAGGTGAAGAGCACAGATACGCAGTATTTT.

This chain uses TRBV5-1 with TRBJ1-3; 7 positions match TRBD1. The junction had 3 bases not matched to a gene; V was cut back by 0 bases and J by 0 bases. The germline gives CDR1 SGHRS, CDR2 YFSETQ. The length of the CDR3 is 16 residues. CDR3 sequence (DNA): TGCGCCAGCAGCTTGGATAGACAGGGCTCTGGAAACACCATATATTTT. It is translated as CASSLDRQGSGNTIYF.

This rearrangement joins TRBV7-9 to TRBJ2-1; 9 nucleotides align to TRBD1. V was clipped by 2 bases and J by 7 bases; unmatched bases: 9. Germline-derived CDR1 and CDR2 are SEHNR and FQNEAQ (reference sequence). The CDR3 loop spans 16 amino acids. The CDR3 region is CASSLPDRGRGNEQFF. CDR3 bases: TGTGCCAGCAGCTTACCCGACAGGGGGAGAGGAAATGAGCAGTTCTTC. Drawing the rest from reference TRBV7-9 and TRBJ2-1, the complete variable domain is DTGVSQNPRHKITKRGQNVTFRCDPISEHNRLYWYRQTLGQGPEFLTYFQNEAQLEKSRLLSDRFSAERPKGSFSTLEIQRTEQGDSAMYLCASSLPDRGRGNEQFFGPGTRLTVL.

This rearrangement joins TRBV7-8 to TRBJ2-5; 8 bases align to TRBD2. Unmatched junction bases numbered 10, after V lost 1 base and J lost 6 bases. The CDR3 consists of 16 residues. Germline values: CDR1 SGHVS, CDR2 FQNEAQ. The CDR3 here is CASSLGTGGVSKTQYF. The DNA of the CDR3 is TGTGCCAGCAGCTTAGGTACCGGGGGGGTTTCGAAGACCCAGTACTTC.

The chain uses TRBV25-1 and TRBJ1-1; D ambiguous. Trimming took off 3 bases at V and 5 bases at J, with 13 bases between the two ends. CDR1 is MGHDK and CDR2 is SYGVNS in the germline V gene. The CDR3 totals 14 residues. The CDR3 nucleotides read TGTGCCAGCAGTGACCCCGGGAAGGTTACTGAAGCTTTCTTT. Protein product: CASSDPGKVTEAFF.

The chain couples TRBV5-1 to TRBJ1-6; TRBD1 matches at 7 bases. The junction had 7 bases not matched to a gene; V was cut back by 4 bases and J by 9 bases. The V gene's germline CDR1 is SGHRS and CDR2 YFSETQ. This CDR3 comprises 14 residues. CDR3 residues: CASSTDRLSSPLHF. The CDR3 coding sequence is TGCGCCAGCAGCACGGACAGGCTGTCTTCACCCCTCCACTTT.

This chain uses TRBV4-3 with TRBJ2-7; 7 bases align to TRBD2. The germline V gene encodes CDR1 LGHNA and CDR2 YSLEER. This CDR3 has 16 residues. Unmatched junction bases numbered 14, after V lost 3 bases and J lost 6 bases. CDR3 nucleotide sequence: TGCGCCAGCAGCCAGGGTGTCCCGGGAGGCCCCGGCGAGCAGTACTTC. Its protein product is CASSQGVPGGPGEQYF.

This chain connects TRBV19 to TRBJ2-3, with a weak D call TRBD1 (5 bases). This CDR3 has 15 amino acids. Germline V gene sequence: CDR1 LNHDA, CDR2 SQIVND (reference sequence). Trimming removed 6 bases from V and 2 bases from J, with 15 bases in between. In nucleotides, the CDR3 is TGTGCCAGTAGCCCGGACACGATATTCACAGATACGCAGTATTTT. Encoded protein: CASSPDTIFTDTQYF. The full variable domain, in which reference TRBV19 and TRBJ2-3 provide the parts outside the CDR3, is DGGITQSPKYLFRKEGQNVTLSCEQNLNHDAMYWYRQDPGQGLRLIYYSQIVNDFQKGDIAEGYSVSREKKESFPLTVTSAQKNPTAFYLCASSPDTIFTDTQYFGPGTRLTVL.

The J gene is TRBJ2-1, the V gene TRBV11-3, with 12 bases fitting TRBD2. There are 17 residues in the CDR3. V shed 6 bases, J shed 1 base, and the junction held 7 bases outside the gene matches. Germline CDR1 SGHNT, CDR2 YENEEA. The CDR3 spells CASSPGTSGRSYNEQFF. The CDR3 coding sequence is TGTGCCAGCAGTCCCGGGACTAGCGGGCGTTCCTACAATGAGCAGTTCTTC.

The chain has TRBV15 and TRBJ1-1; 8 bases are shared with TRBD1. This CDR3 is built from 16 residues. J gave up 3 bases and V 3 bases, and 9 bases lay outside the gene matches. CDR1 LNHNV and CDR2 YYDKDF come from the germline V gene (reference sequence). The CDR3 loop reads CATSRAYGQGDTEAFF. For the CDR3, the DNA is TGTGCCACCAGCAGGGCCTACGGACAGGGAGACACTGAAGCTTTCTTT.

V usage is TRBV13 and J usage is TRBJ2-5, with 8 nucleotides matching TRBD2. This CDR3 is built from 16 residues. The germline gives CDR1 PRHDT, CDR2 FYEKMQ (reference sequence). V trimming: 1 base; J trimming: 4 bases; junction bases outside the gene matches: 8. CDR3 sequence: CASSLVRRGGRETQYF. Written as DNA, the CDR3 is TGTGCCAGCAGCTTAGTCCGCCGGGGGGGGCGAGAGACCCAGTACTTC.

The CDR3 here is CATGDYNEQFF. The DNA of the CDR3 is TGTGCCACGGGGGACTACAATGAGCAGTTCTTC. The gene calls are TRBV10-3 and TRBJ2-1; a possible D gene is TRBD2 (6 bases). CDR1 ENHRY and CDR2 SYGVKD come from the germline V gene. The CDR3 extends over 11 amino acids. Trimming took 10 bases from V and 3 from J, leaving 7 bases between them.

The gene calls are TRBV30 and TRBJ2-5; 8 bases fit TRBD1. Germline values: CDR1 GTSNPN, CDR2 SVGIG (reference sequence). The CDR3 extends over 12 amino acids. V dropped 3 bases and J dropped 5; count of bases not matched to a gene: 2. CDR3: CAWRTGAETQYF. The CDR3 DNA follows: TGTGCCTGGAGGACAGGGGCGGAGACCCAGTACTTC.

The V call is TRBV5-1, the J call TRBJ1-2; 9 positions match TRBD1. Germline CDR1 and CDR2: SGHRS and YFSETQ. This CDR3 has 13 amino acids. Trimming removed 3 bases from V and 7 bases from J; junction bases left unmatched: 4. CDR3 nucleotides: TGCGCCAGCAGCTGGGGGACAGGGAGTGGCTACACCTTC. Translating gives CASSWGTGSGYTF.

The V gene is TRBV29-1, the J gene TRBJ2-3; 11 bases agree with TRBD1. Germline lookup yields CDR1 SQVTM and CDR2 ANQGSEA. Trimming at V came to 3 bases and at J to 2 bases, leaving 1 base not matched to a gene. The CDR3 totals 14 residues. CDR3 sequence reads: CSVEDRGLTDTQYF. Here the CDR3 DNA reads TGCAGCGTTGAGGACAGGGGGCTCACAGATACGCAGTATTTT.

The chain links TRBV7-9 to TRBJ2-7; 8 bases agree with TRBD2. Looked up from germline, CDR1 is SEHNR and CDR2 is FQNEAQ (reference sequence). The CDR3 extends over 16 amino acids. Trimming took 5 bases from V and 3 from J; bases not matched to a gene: 12. CDR3 coding DNA: TGTGCCAGCAGCGAGAGACTCAGCGGGGGACTCTACGAGCAGTACTTC. Amino acid sequence: CASSERLSGGLYEQYF.

Concerning this clone: In the same sample, other DNA sequences code for this CDR3. The chain couples TRBV19 to TRBJ1-1; 7 bases agree with TRBD1. Germline V gene data show CDR1 as LNHDA and CDR2 as SQIVND (reference sequence). The trim removed 4 bases at V and 4 bases at J, leaving 3 bases unmatched. This CDR3 has 13 residues. The CDR3 sequence: CASSTTGTTEAFF. DNA for the CDR3: TGTGCCAGTAGTACGACAGGGACCACTGAAGCTTTCTTT.

The V call is TRBV27, the J call TRBJ2-5, with D tentatively TRBD1 (7 bases). V was pared by 9 bases and J by 2 bases, with 13 bases between. Per the germline V gene, CDR1 is MNHEY and CDR2 is SMNVEV (reference sequence). This CDR3 spans 13 amino acids. The CDR3 sequence is CASRRGPQETQYF. The DNA for the CDR3 is TGTGCCAGTCGGAGGGGGCCACAAGAGACCCAGTACTTC.

The chain combines TRBV5-6 with TRBJ1-3, with D perhaps TRBD1 (6 bases). V gave up 4 bases and J gave up 4 bases, with 15 bases separating them. Germline lookup yields CDR1 SGHDT and CDR2 YYEEEE. The CDR3 covers 15 residues. CDR3 sequence: CASSRDRYRGNTIYF. CDR3 DNA sequence: TGTGCCAGCAGCCGCGACAGGTATAGGGGAAACACCATATATTTT.

This rearrangement joins TRBV7-2 to TRBJ2-3, with D tentatively TRBD2 (5 bases). CDR1 and CDR2 from the germline V gene are SGHTA and FQGNSA. The CDR3 extends over 14 amino acids. V dropped 7 bases and J dropped 1 base, with 12 bases sitting between them. CDR3 in DNA: TGTGCCAGCACCCAGAGGGTAGGCACAGATACGCAGTATTTT. This gives the protein CASTQRVGTDTQYF.

V and J are TRBV27 and TRBJ1-2; D remains unclear. CDR1 and CDR2 (germline): MNHEY, SMNVEV (reference sequence). The CDR3 extends over 13 amino acids. Trimming cost V 3 bases and J 2 bases, with 7 bases left between them. CDR3 nucleotides: TGTGCCAGCAGTTTTAGCCGGAACTATGGCTACACCTTC. Translation gives CASSFSRNYGYTF.